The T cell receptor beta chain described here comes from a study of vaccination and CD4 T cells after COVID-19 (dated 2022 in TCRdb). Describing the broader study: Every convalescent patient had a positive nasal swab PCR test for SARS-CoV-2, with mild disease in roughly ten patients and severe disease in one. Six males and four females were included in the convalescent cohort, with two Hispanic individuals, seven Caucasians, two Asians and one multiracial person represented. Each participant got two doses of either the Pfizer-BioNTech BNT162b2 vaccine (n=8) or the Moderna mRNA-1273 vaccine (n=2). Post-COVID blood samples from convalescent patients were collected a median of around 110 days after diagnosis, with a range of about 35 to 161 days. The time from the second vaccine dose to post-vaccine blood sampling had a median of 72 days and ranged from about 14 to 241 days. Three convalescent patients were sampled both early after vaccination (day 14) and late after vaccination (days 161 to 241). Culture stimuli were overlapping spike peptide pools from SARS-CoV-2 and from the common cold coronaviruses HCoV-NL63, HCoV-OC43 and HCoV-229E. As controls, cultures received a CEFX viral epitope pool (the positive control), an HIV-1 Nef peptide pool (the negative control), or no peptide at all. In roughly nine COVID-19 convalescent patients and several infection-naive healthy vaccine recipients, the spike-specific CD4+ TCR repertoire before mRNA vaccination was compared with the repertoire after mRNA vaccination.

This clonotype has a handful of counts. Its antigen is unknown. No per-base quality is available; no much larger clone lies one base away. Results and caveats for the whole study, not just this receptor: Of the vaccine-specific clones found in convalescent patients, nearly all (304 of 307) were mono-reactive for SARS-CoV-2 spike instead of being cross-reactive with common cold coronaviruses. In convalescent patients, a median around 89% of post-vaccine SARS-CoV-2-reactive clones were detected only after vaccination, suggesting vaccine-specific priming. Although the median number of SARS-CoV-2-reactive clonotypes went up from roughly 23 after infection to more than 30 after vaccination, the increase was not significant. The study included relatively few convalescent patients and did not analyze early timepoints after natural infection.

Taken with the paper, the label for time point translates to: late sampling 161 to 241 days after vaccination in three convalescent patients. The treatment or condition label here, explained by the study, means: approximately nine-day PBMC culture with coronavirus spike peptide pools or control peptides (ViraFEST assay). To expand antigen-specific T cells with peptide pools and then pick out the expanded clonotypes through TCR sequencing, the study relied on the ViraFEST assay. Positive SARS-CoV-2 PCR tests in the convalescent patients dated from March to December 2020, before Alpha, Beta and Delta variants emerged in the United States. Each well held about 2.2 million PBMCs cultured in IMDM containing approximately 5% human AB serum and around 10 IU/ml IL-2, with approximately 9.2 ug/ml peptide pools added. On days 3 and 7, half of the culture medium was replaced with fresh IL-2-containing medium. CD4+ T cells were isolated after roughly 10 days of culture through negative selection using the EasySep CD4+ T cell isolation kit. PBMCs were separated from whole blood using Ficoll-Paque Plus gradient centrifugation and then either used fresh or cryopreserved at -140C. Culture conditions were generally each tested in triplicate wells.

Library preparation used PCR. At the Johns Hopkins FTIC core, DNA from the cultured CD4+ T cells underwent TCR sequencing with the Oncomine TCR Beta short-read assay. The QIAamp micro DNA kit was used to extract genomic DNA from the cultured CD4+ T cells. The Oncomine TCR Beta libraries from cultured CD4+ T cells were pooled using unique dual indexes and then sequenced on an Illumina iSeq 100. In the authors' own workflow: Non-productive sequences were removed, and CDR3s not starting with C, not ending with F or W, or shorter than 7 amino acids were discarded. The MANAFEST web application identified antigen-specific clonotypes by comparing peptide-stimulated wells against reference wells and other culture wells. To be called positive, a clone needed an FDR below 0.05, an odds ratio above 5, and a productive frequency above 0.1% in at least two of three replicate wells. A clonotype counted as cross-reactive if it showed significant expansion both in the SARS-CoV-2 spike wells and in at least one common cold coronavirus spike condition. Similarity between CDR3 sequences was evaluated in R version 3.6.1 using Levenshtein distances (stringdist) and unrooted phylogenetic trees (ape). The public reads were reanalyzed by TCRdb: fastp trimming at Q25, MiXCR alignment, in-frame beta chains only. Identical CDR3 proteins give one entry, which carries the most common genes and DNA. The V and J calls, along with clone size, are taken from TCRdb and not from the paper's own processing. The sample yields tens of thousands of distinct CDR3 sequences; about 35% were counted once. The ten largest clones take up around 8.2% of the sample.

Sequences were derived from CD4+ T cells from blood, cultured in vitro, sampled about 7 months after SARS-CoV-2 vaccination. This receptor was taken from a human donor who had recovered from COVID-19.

The nucleotide sequence reads as follows: TGTGCCAGCAGACCACCCGGGACAGGGGTGTACGAGCAGTACTTC. The encoded protein is CASRPPGTGVYEQYF. This receptor chain uses TRBV27 and TRBJ2-7; TRBD1 lines up with 10 middle nucleotides. Looking up the germline V gene (reference sequence) yields CDR1 MNHEY and CDR2 SMNVEV. The CDR3 covers 15 residues, taking in both the cysteine and the phenylalanine. Left in the record is the CDR3 DNA by itself, 45 bases read in frame from the first base. The V end gives up 6 bases and the J end 4 bases, leaving 9 bases in the junction not matched to a gene.